What follows are 27 T cell receptor beta chains derived from one specimen sequenced in a study of T-cell memory formation after mild COVID-19 (dated by TCRdb to the early 2020s). Libraries were constructed by 5' RACE. Sequencing was carried out with an Illumina NovaSeq 6000. TCRdb reran the public reads through fastp at Q25 and MiXCR, keeping productive beta chains. All rows with the same CDR3 protein become a single entry with the most common DNA and genes. The sample data list some 350,000 distinct CDR3 sequences, and 10% to 15% of these were observed just once. The ten largest clones add up to about 22% of the sample. The sequenced material came from PBMCs or a T cell subset sorted from them (not recorded which). The receptors were gathered from a man aged 18 to 35 who had mild COVID-19 (a few samples of this study predate the infection). The sample titles of this study are shuffled in the database, so cell type and time point are left out; the donor was told from shared clones.

In this sample, this clonotype turned up many times. The rearrangement uses TRBV4-2 and TRBJ2-7, with TRBD2 matching 8 bases. With V trimmed by 0 bases and J by 3 bases, 13 bases remained unmatched. The CDR3 sequence is 18 residues long. CDR1 LGHNA and CDR2 YNFKEQ come from the germline V gene. The CDR3 DNA sequence: TGTGCCAGCAGCCAAGACTATGGGAGTGTACTAGCGGTCTACGAGCAGTACTTC. This gives the protein CASSQDYGSVLAVYEQYF.

This clonotype was seen more than once but under ten times. The chain links TRBV5-1 to TRBJ2-3; D gene uncertain. The CDR3 totals 16 residues. Trimming left V 0 bases short and J 2 bases short, with 13 bases between. The V gene's germline CDR1 is SGHRS and CDR2 YFSETQ. CDR3 sequence (DNA): TGCGCCAGCAGCTTGGAACCGTCTGGTAACACAGATACGCAGTATTTT. Amino acid sequence: CASSLEPSGNTDTQYF. The variable domain in full, with the rest retrieved from reference TRBV5-1 and TRBJ2-3, is KAGVTQTPRYLIKTRGQQVTLSCSPISGHRSVSWYQQTPGQGLQFLFEYFSETQRNKGNFPGRFSGRQFSNSRSEMNVSTLELGDSALYLCASSLEPSGNTDTQYFGPGTRLTVL.

V and J are TRBV2 and TRBJ2-3; D uncertain. V was shortened by 1 base and J by 4 bases, with 6 bases between the two germline ends. The CDR3 is 13 amino acids. Germline V CDR1 and CDR2: SNHLY, FYNNEI. In DNA form, the CDR3 reads TGTGCCAGCAGTGAAGGCACAGCAGATACGCAGTATTTT. Amino acids: CASSEGTADTQYF.

The chain combines TRBV6-1 with TRBJ2-7; 9 nucleotides match TRBD1. This CDR3 comprises 14 residues. The junction had 11 bases not matched to a gene; V was cut back by 10 bases and J by 4 bases. Germline V CDR1 and CDR2: MNHNS, SASEGT. CDR3 nucleotides: TGTGCCACCGCGACGGGACAGGGAGGGTACGAGCAGTACTTC. Residues: CATATGQGGYEQYF.

This clonotype has more than one count but fewer than ten. The rearrangement joins TRBV21-1 to TRBJ2-1; the table names TRBD2, a call not compared with the DNA. TRBV21-1 is flagged as a pseudogene. There are 16 residues in the CDR3. The CDR3 loop is CASSKVPSGGANEQFF. CDR3 DNA sequence: TGTGCCAGCAGCAAAGTTCCTAGCGGGGGGGCCAATGAGCAGTTCTTC.

This clonotype was found a few times. This chain uses TRBV5-1 with TRBJ2-1, with 10 bases lining up with TRBD1. The CDR3 totals 16 residues. Unmatched junction bases numbered 7, after V lost 0 bases and J lost 7 bases. Germline V gives CDR1 SGHRS, CDR2 YFSETQ. This CDR3 reads CASSLVGQGSSNEQFF. The CDR3 coding sequence is TGCGCCAGCAGCTTGGTGGGACAGGGGTCGAGTAATGAGCAGTTCTTC.

In this sample, this clonotype turned up a few times. V gene TRBV5-1 combines with J gene TRBJ2-7, with D possibly being TRBD1 (6 bases). The CDR3 is 13 residues long. Trimming took off 4 bases at V and 7 bases at J, with 15 bases between the two ends. Per the germline V gene, CDR1 is SGHRS and CDR2 is YFSETQ. Here the CDR3 reads CASSMDREGEQYV. CDR3 nucleotides: TGCGCCAGCAGCATGGACAGAGAGGGGGAGCAGTACGTC.

This clonotype has more than one count but fewer than ten. The CDR3 nucleotides read TGTGCCAGCAGCGGCCCGGGGGAGACCCAAGAGACCCAGTACTTC. Translation: CASSGPGETQETQYF. This chain uses TRBV9 with TRBJ2-5, with D maybe TRBD2 (6 bases). Looked up from germline, CDR1 is SGDLS and CDR2 is YYNGEE. The CDR3 extends over 15 amino acids. V was trimmed by 3 bases and J by 1 base, leaving 13 bases between them.

This CDR3 is CASSYVGTSPLHF. The CDR3 nucleotides read TGTGCCAGCAGTTACGTCGGGACTTCACCCCTCCACTTT. The rearrangement uses TRBV6-2 or TRBV6-3 and TRBJ1-6, with D maybe TRBD1 (5 bases). The germline V and J ends were trimmed by 2 bases and 9 bases, with 8 bases remaining between them. The CDR3 runs 13 residues. Germline CDR1 reads MNHEY; CDR2 reads SVGEGT.

This rearrangement joins TRBV5-4 to TRBJ2-3; perhaps TRBD2 as D (6 bases). CDR1 and CDR2 from the germline V gene are SGHNT and YYREEE (reference sequence). This CDR3 has 12 residues. With 4 bases removed from V and 9 bases from J, the gap between germline ends came to 12 bases. As DNA, the CDR3 is TGTGCCAGCAGCCTCGGAGGGCGCACGCAGTATTTT. Its protein product is CASSLGGRTQYF.

The chain links TRBV13 to TRBJ2-7, with TRBD1 identical over 8 bases. Germline V gives CDR1 PRHDT, CDR2 FYEKMQ (reference sequence). The CDR3 has 13 amino acids. J gave up 6 bases and V 5 bases, and 6 bases lay outside the gene matches. DNA for the CDR3: TGTGCCAGCAGCACCTGGACAGGGCGCGAGCAGTACGTC. Translation gives CASSTWTGREQYV.

J is TRBJ2-3 and V is TRBV5-1; 11 nucleotides line up with TRBD2. The CDR3 sequence is 16 residues long. Germline values: CDR1 SGHRS, CDR2 YFSETQ. Losses at the gene ends were 4 bases for V and 10 bases for J; bases not matched to a gene: 14. The CDR3 sequence: CASSLLTSGAPKAQYF. CDR3 coding DNA: TGCGCCAGCAGCCTCCTGACTAGCGGGGCCCCTAAGGCGCAGTATTTT.

In its sample, this clonotype was seen a few times. The rearrangement joins TRBV20-1 to TRBJ1-5; D possibly corresponds to TRBD1 (5 bases). The CDR3 consists of 12 residues. V gave up 5 bases and J gave up 8 bases, with 13 bases separating them. Germline V gene sequence: CDR1 DFQATT, CDR2 SNEGSKA (reference sequence). CDR3 DNA sequence: TGCAGTGCTGACCACCCGGGGGAGCCCCAGCATTTT. Encoded protein: CSADHPGEPQHF.

This clonotype was seen many times. The chain carries TRBV29-1 and TRBJ2-5; D is ambiguous. The germline gives CDR1 SQVTM, CDR2 ANQGSEA. Trimming left V 0 bases short and J 7 bases short, with 15 bases between. CDR3 length equals 14 residues. This CDR3 reads CSVEDRGDSGTQYF. CDR3 coding DNA: TGCAGCGTTGAAGATCGCGGCGATTCGGGGACCCAGTACTTC.

This sequence joins TRBV27 and TRBJ2-1; 11 nucleotides line up with TRBD1. Per the germline V gene, CDR1 is MNHEY and CDR2 is SMNVEV (reference sequence). Trimming removed 6 bases from V and 7 bases from J; junction bases left unmatched: 5. CDR3 length: 14 residues. In nucleotides, the CDR3 is TGTGCCAGCAGAAAGGGACAGGGGGTAAATGAGCAGTTCTTC. The encoded protein is CASRKGQGVNEQFF.

The chain recombines TRBV10-3 with TRBJ2-7, with TRBD1 as a possible D gene (5 bases). CDR3 length: 13 residues. V lost 0 bases to trimming and J lost 6 bases, with 9 bases between them. In germline, CDR1 is ENHRY, CDR2 SYGVKD. DNA for the CDR3: TGTGCCATCAGTGAGTCGGGGCAGCGCGAGCAGTACGTC. Amino acids: CAISESGQREQYV.

This clonotype was detected only a few times. The chain couples TRBV4-1 to TRBJ2-7; tentatively, D is TRBD1 (6 bases). V was trimmed by 4 bases and J by 0 bases, leaving 10 bases between them. The germline V gene has CDR1 MGHRA and CDR2 YSYEKL. There are 14 residues in the CDR3. CDR3 protein: CASSPTDSSYEQYF. The CDR3 DNA is TGCGCCAGCAGCCCAACGGACAGCTCCTACGAGCAGTACTTC.

The chain uses TRBV28 and TRBJ2-5, with D uncertain. CDR3 length equals 11 residues. Germline V gene sequence: CDR1 MDHEN, CDR2 SYDVKM. The V end was cut by 10 bases, the J end by 4 bases, with 10 bases between. The CDR3, as DNA: TGTGCCACCGAGGCGTCAGAGACCCAGTACTTC. It codes for CATEASETQYF. Full variable domain (rest looked up from reference TRBV28 and TRBJ2-5): DVKVTQSSRYLVKRTGEKVFLECVQDMDHENMFWYRQDPGLGLRLIYFSYDVKMKEKGDIPEGYSVSREKKERFSLILESASTNQTSMYLCATEASETQYFGPGTRLLVL.

V gene TRBV10-1 combines with J gene TRBJ2-1; D may be TRBD2 (6 bases). This CDR3 spans 13 amino acids. In germline, CDR1 is WNHNN, CDR2 SYGVQD (reference sequence). The ends were cut back, 0 bases at V and 9 bases at J, with 9 bases in the middle. CDR3 sequence reads: CASSESGRGEQFF. CDR3 nucleotide sequence: TGCGCCAGCAGTGAGTCGGGGCGGGGTGAGCAGTTCTTC.

This clonotype was found a few times. The chain links TRBV9 to TRBJ2-5, with a weak D call TRBD2 (7 bases). Germline values: CDR1 SGDLS, CDR2 YYNGEE. This CDR3 has 14 residues. The ends were cut back, 3 bases at V and 3 bases at J, with 12 bases in the middle. This CDR3 reads CASSEGGPEETQYF. CDR3 DNA sequence: TGTGCCAGCAGCGAGGGGGGGCCCGAAGAGACCCAGTACTTC.

This clonotype came up many times. The chain links TRBV4-2 to TRBJ1-5, with no clear D. Germline values: CDR1 LGHNA, CDR2 YNFKEQ. This CDR3 region has 14 residues. Between the trimmed V and J ends, which lost 0 bases and 5 bases, there was a span of 8 bases. The CDR3 DNA reads TGTGCCAGCAGCCAAGAGGATGGGGATCAGCCCCAGCATTTT. Protein product: CASSQEDGDQPQHF.

V and J are TRBV3-1 and TRBJ2-5; no firm D call. The V and J ends lost 1 base and 2 bases respectively, with 11 bases between them. Germline CDR1 and CDR2: LGHDT and YNNKEL (reference sequence). The CDR3 length is 15 residues. As DNA, the CDR3 is TGTGCCAGCAGCCAAGGGGCGGCAGGTCAAGAGACCCAGTACTTC. Its translation: CASSQGAAGQETQYF.

This chain uses TRBV5-1 with TRBJ2-7; TRBD2 is a possible D gene (5 bases). CDR1 is SGHRS, CDR2 YFSETQ, per germline. V lost 0 bases to trimming and J lost 3 bases, with 13 bases between them. The CDR3 runs 15 residues. The CDR3 DNA reads TGCGCCAGCAGCTTGGCCCCAGGACTCGACTACGAGCAGTACTTC. Protein product: CASSLAPGLDYEQYF.

A few counts support this clonotype. This sequence joins TRBV7-8 and TRBJ1-1; 10 positions agree with TRBD1. The CDR3 extends over 16 amino acids. V shed 2 bases and J 3 bases; nucleotides not matched to a gene: 6. Germline V gene lookup returns CDR1 SGHVS and CDR2 FQNEAQ. CDR3 DNA: TGTGCCAGCAGCTTATGGGACAGGGGTTTGGACACTGAAGCTTTCTTT. It yields the protein CASSLWDRGLDTEAFF.

This chain joins TRBV5-1 and TRBJ1-1, with D tentatively TRBD1 (6 bases). The CDR3 length is 16 residues. Germline values: CDR1 SGHRS, CDR2 YFSETQ. V lost 3 bases and J lost 1, with 16 bases in between. CDR3 amino acids: CASSSSRGGRNTEAFF. The CDR3 bases are TGCGCCAGCAGCTCGTCAAGGGGGGGAAGGAACACTGAAGCTTTCTTT.

The genes are TRBV25-1 and TRBJ2-2; the D gene is possibly TRBD1 (6 bases). From germline, CDR1 is MGHDK and CDR2 SYGVNS. Trimming took off 4 bases at V and 7 bases at J, with 16 bases between the two ends. The CDR3 covers 15 residues. CDR3 amino acids: CASSARKGVGGELFF. CDR3 nucleotides: TGTGCCAGCAGTGCAAGGAAGGGGGTGGGCGGGGAGCTGTTTTTT.

This clonotype occurred a few times. The V call is TRBV12-3 or TRBV12-4, the J call TRBJ2-1, with D perhaps matching TRBD1 (6 bases). This CDR3 is built from 17 residues. Trimming removed 3 bases at V and 0 bases at J, with 15 bases between. The CDR3 sequence is CASSFPLGQSSYNEQFF. In nucleotides, the CDR3 is TGTGCCAGCAGTTTCCCCCTTGGACAGAGCTCCTACAATGAGCAGTTCTTC.